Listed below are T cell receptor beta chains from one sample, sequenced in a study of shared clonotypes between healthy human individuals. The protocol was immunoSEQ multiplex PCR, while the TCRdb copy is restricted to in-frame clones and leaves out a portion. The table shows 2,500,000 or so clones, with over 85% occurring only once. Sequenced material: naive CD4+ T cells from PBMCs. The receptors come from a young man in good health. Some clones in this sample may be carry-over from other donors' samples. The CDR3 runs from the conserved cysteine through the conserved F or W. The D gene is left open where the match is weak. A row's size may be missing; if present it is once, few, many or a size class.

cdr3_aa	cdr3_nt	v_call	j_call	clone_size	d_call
CASSTIEGSNQPQHF	TGTGCCAGTAGTACCATCGAGGGGAGCAATCAGCCCCAGCATTTT	TRBV19	TRBJ1-5	.	.
CASSYVDRYSNQPQHF	TGTGCCAGCAGTTACGTCGACAGATATAGCAATCAGCCCCAGCATTTT	TRBV28	TRBJ1-5	.	.
CASRDWTVPNYGYTF	TGTGCCAGCAGGGATTGGACAGTCCCTAACTATGGCTACACCTTC	TRBV2	TRBJ1-2	.	.
CASSWGETQYF	TGTGCCAGCAGTTGGGGAGAGACCCAGTACTTC	TRBV6-6	TRBJ2-5	.	.
CASSLRTGRHNEQFF	TGTGCCAGCAGTTTAAGGACAGGGAGACACAATGAGCAGTTCTTC	TRBV28	TRBJ2-1	.	TRBD1
CASSLRLAGGLDEQFF	TGTGCCAGCAGCTTACGACTAGCGGGAGGGCTCGATGAGCAGTTCTTC	TRBV12-1	TRBJ2-1	.	.
CASSPREVYEQYF	TGTGCCAGCAGCCCGAGGGAGGTCTACGAGCAGTACTTC	TRBV7-9	TRBJ2-7	.	.
CASSPNAASGLAWNEQFF	TGCGCCAGCAGCCCCAACGCTGCCTCGGGACTAGCGTGGAATGAGCAGTTCTTC	TRBV4-3	TRBJ2-1	.	TRBD2
CASSRTYSNQPQHF	TGTGCCAGCAGTCGGACCTATAGCAATCAGCCCCAGCATTTT	TRBV6-6	TRBJ1-5	.	.
CASSRKGFGNQPQHF	TGTGCCAGCAGCCGGAAGGGGTTTGGGAATCAGCCCCAGCATTTT	TRBV28	TRBJ1-5	.	.
CASSEREYQETQYF	TGTGCCAGCAGTGAAAGAGAGTACCAAGAGACCCAGTACTTC	TRBV6-1	TRBJ2-5	once	.
CASSTTEAYNEQFF	TGTGCCAGCAGCACGACAGAAGCCTACAATGAGCAGTTCTTC	TRBV7-9	TRBJ2-1	.	.
CASGTGAFYQPQHF	TGTGCCAGCGGGACCGGGGCCTTTTATCAGCCCCAGCATTTT	TRBV6-1	TRBJ1-5	.	.
CASGEQGSNQPQHF	TGTGCCAGTGGGGAACAGGGGAGCAATCAGCCCCAGCATTTT	TRBV19	TRBJ1-5	.	TRBD1
CASSPDGRVTDTQYF	TGTGCCAGCAGTCCGGACGGGAGGGTCACAGATACGCAGTATTTT	TRBV28	TRBJ2-3	.	TRBD2
CASSPGGSGVTDTQYF	TGTGCCAGCAGCCCTGGTGGTAGCGGGGTCACAGATACGCAGTATTTT	TRBV7-3	TRBJ2-3	once	TRBD2
CASSLINEQFF	TGTGCCAGCAGCTTAATAAATGAGCAGTTCTTC	TRBV7-2	TRBJ2-1	.	.
CAIRVQGNTEAFF	TGTGCCATCAGAGTACAGGGGAACACTGAAGCTTTCTTT	TRBV10-3	TRBJ1-1	.	.
CASSLAGVRYEQYF	TGTGCCAGCAGCTTAGCGGGGGTGCGGTACGAGCAGTACTTC	TRBV11-1	TRBJ2-7	.	.
CASSVDRNYGYTF	TGTGCCAGCAGCGTGGACAGGAACTATGGCTACACCTTC	TRBV11-2	TRBJ1-2	.	TRBD1
CASSSRLTEAFF	TGTGCCAGTAGTAGCCGCCTCACTGAAGCTTTCTTT	TRBV19	TRBJ1-1	.	.
CASSYSHKGGYGYTF	TGTGCCAGCAGTTACTCGCACAAGGGGGGGTATGGCTACACCTTC	TRBV6-5	TRBJ1-2	.	.
CASSRAHGLAGPQETQYF	TGCGCCAGCAGCCGAGCCCACGGACTAGCGGGACCCCAAGAGACCCAGTACTTC	TRBV4-3	TRBJ2-5	once	TRBD2
CASSLRHGNEQYF	TGTGCCAGCAGTTTGAGACACGGGAATGAGCAGTACTTC	TRBV28	TRBJ2-7	.	.
CASRAGAGEQYF	TGCGCCAGCAGGGCGGGTGCGGGGGAGCAGTACTTC	TRBV10-2	TRBJ2-7	once	.
CASTGNEKLFF	TGTGCCAGCACGGGGAATGAAAAACTGTTTTTT	TRBV6-6	TRBJ1-4	.	.
CASSGDIHGYTF	TGCGCCAGCAGCGGGGACATTCATGGCTACACCTTC	TRBV5-1	TRBJ1-2	.	.
CASSPTGELFF	TGTGCCAGCAGCCCTACCGGGGAGCTGTTTTTT	TRBV7-2	TRBJ2-2	.	.
CASSERARGDTQYF	TGTGCCAGCAGTGAAAGGGCACGTGGGGATACGCAGTATTTT	TRBV2	TRBJ2-3	.	.
CASSPTRQPAKNIQYF	TGTGCCAGCAGCCCCACCCGACAACCAGCCAAAAACATTCAGTACTTC	TRBV11-2	TRBJ2-4	once	.
CASSLGWAPVEAFF	TGTGCCAGCAGCTTGGGGTGGGCGCCTGTTGAAGCTTTCTTT	TRBV7-2	TRBJ1-1	.	.
CASSLPGHPYEQYF	TGTGCCAGCAGTTTGCCAGGACACCCCTACGAGCAGTACTTC	TRBV28	TRBJ2-7	.	.
CASSERGSGDADTQYF	TGTGCCAGCAGTGAGCGGGGTAGCGGGGACGCAGATACGCAGTATTTT	TRBV2	TRBJ2-3	.	TRBD2
CASSKGRDRVKSNYEQYF	TGTGCCAGCAGCAAAGGCCGGGACAGGGTCAAAAGTAACTACGAGCAGTACTTC	TRBV21-1	TRBJ2-7	.	.
CASSLVSASGKETQYF	TGTGCCAGCAGCTTAGTATCGGCTAGCGGGAAGGAGACCCAGTACTTC	TRBV7-8	TRBJ2-5	.	TRBD2
CASSSSLVGKNIQYF	TGTGCCAGCAGCTCCTCCTTGGTGGGAAAAAACATTCAGTACTTC	TRBV5-4	TRBJ2-4	.	.
CASSPGPGQLNQPQHF	TGCGCCAGCAGCCCCGGACCGGGACAGCTAAATCAGCCCCAGCATTTT	TRBV5-1	TRBJ1-5	.	TRBD1
CASSSARGEWDYGYTF	TGTGCCAGCAGTTCGGCCCGAGGGGAATGGGACTATGGCTACACCTTC	TRBV11-2	TRBJ1-2	.	.
CASGLSQGYGYTF	TGTGCTAGTGGTTTGTCTCAGGGCTATGGCTACACCTTC	TRBV12-5	TRBJ1-2	.	.
CASSISTSGRLREQYF	TGTGCCAGCTCAATCTCGACTAGCGGGAGACTGAGGGAGCAGTACTTC	TRBV18	TRBJ2-7	.	TRBD2
CASSSVVETQYF	TGTGCCAGTAGTTCGGTGGTGGAGACCCAGTACTTC	TRBV19	TRBJ2-5	.	.
CASSLASSGINTDTQYF	TGCGCCAGCAGCTTGGCCTCTAGCGGGATAAACACAGATACGCAGTATTTT	TRBV5-1	TRBJ2-3	.	TRBD2
CASSFRDRGPSGYTF	TGTGCCAGCAGTTTTAGAGACAGGGGGCCTAGTGGCTACACCTTC	TRBV28	TRBJ1-2	.	TRBD1
CASSIWGKDRNEQFF	TGTGCCAGTAGTATTTGGGGGAAAGATAGGAATGAGCAGTTCTTC	TRBV19	TRBJ2-1	.	.
CATSRGRAERQETQYF	TGTGCCACCAGCAGAGGTCGAGCGGAACGGCAGGAGACCCAGTACTTC	TRBV15	TRBJ2-5	once	.
CASSLSGQGSDGYTF	TGCGCCAGCAGCCTCTCGGGACAGGGGTCTGATGGCTACACCTTC	TRBV5-1	TRBJ1-2	few	TRBD1